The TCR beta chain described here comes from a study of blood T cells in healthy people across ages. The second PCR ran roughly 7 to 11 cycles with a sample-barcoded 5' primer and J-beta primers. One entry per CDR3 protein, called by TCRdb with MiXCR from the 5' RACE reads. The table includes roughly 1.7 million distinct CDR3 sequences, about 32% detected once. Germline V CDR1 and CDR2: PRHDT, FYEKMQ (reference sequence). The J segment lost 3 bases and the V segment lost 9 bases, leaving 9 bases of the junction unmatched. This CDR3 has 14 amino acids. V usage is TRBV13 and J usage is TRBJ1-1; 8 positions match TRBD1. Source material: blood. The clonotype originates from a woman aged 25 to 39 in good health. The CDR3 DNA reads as TGTGCCAGTGGGACAGGCCCTCCGGACACTGAAGCTTTCTTT. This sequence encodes CASGTGPPDTEAFF. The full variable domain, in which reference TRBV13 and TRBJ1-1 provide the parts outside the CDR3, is AAGVIQSPRHLIKEKRETATLKCYPIPRHDTVYWYQQGPGQDPQFLISFYEKMQSDKGSIPDRFSAQQFSDYHSELNMSSLELGDSALYFCASGTGPPDTEAFFGQGTRLTVV.